Ten or more counts support the clone carrying this T cell receptor (beta chain). Its antigen is still unknown. The CDR3 has 16 residues. Trimming cost V 3 bases and J 9 bases, with 21 bases left between them. Germline assignment: CDR1 SNHLY and CDR2 FYNNEI. These patients, aged 18 to 65, had recently diagnosed hyperthyroidism lasting under 2 months. The TCR beta CDR3 regions underwent amplification using RNA transcripts as the source. HTBI primers drove first-round RT-PCR of the TCR CDR3. MiXCR, run by TCRdb on the multiplex PCR reads, gives a single entry per CDR3 protein. Counted here are 650,000 to 750,000 distinct CDR3 sequences, less than 15% occurring once; the ten biggest clones make up more than 8.5%. This entry comes from a study of T cells in Graves' hyperthyroidism and ophthalmopathy. Study-wide results and limits: Prediction of ophthalmopathy progression came a median around 6 months pre-onset. Using 13 V-J features, a model discriminated ophthalmopathy from stable hyperthyroidism. Blood also carried most thyroid clonotypes expanded above 0.001.

Sequenced: blood. J is TRBJ2-1 and V is TRBV2, with a weak D call TRBD2 (5 bases). This TCR came from a young woman with Graves' hyperthyroidism. The CDR3 sequence is CASSDSAASTAGEQFF. As DNA, the CDR3 is TGTGCCAGCAGTGACAGCGCGGCCTCCACGGCGGGTGAGCAGTTCTTC.